This T cell receptor (beta chain) was documented in a study of blood T cell repertoires in COVID-19. The CDR3 consists of 14 residues. Per the germline V gene, CDR1 is MDHEN and CDR2 is SYDVKM. Deletions cut 5 bases from V and 6 bases from J, with 16 bases between. Libraries were prepared by immunoSEQ multiplex PCR; TCRdb keeps only in-frame clonotypes and omits some of them. The profile covers about 160,000 clones, with 75% to 85% appearing a single time and nearly 3.5% taken by the ten largest. The specimen sequenced was PBMCs or T cells enriched from blood (not recorded which). This sequence joins TRBV28 and TRBJ1-1; D perhaps matches TRBD1 (6 bases). The origin of this receptor is a woman aged 55 to 70 who had recovered from COVID-19. CDR3 sequence (DNA): TGTGCCAGCAGTACCATTTATCAGGGGCCTGAAGCTTTCTTT. It encodes CASSTIYQGPEAFF.